Listed below are T cell receptor beta chains from one sample, sequenced in a study of T cells in Graves' hyperthyroidism and ophthalmopathy. TCRdb reanalysed the multiplex PCR reads using MiXCR and keeps one entry per CDR3 protein. The profile shows around 350,000 distinct CDR3 sequences, 17% of them singletons. Source material: blood. Every receptor here comes from a woman in her thirties with Graves' hyperthyroidism that later progressed to Graves' ophthalmopathy. The CDR3 runs from the conserved cysteine through the conserved F or W. The order of the fields is D gene, J gene, clone size, V gene, CDR3 DNA, CDR3 protein. D genes are given only for firm matches. Some rows have no size entry. The others give once, few or many, or a class for an expanded clone.

d_call: TRBD1; j_call: TRBJ1-1; clone_size: many; v_call: TRBV11-2; cdr3_nt: TGTGCCAGCAGCGGTCGGACAGGTGAAGCTTTCTTT; cdr3_aa: CASSGRTGEAFF
d_call: -; j_call: TRBJ2-7; clone_size: many; v_call: TRBV5-1; cdr3_nt: TGCGCCAGCAGCTTGGATGTGGCAACAGGGACGCCCTACGAGCAGTACTTC; cdr3_aa: CASSLDVATGTPYEQYF
d_call: TRBD2; j_call: TRBJ2-1; clone_size: -; v_call: TRBV12-3/TRBV12-4; cdr3_nt: TGTGCCAGCGTCTCGGGGAGTAGCGGGGGGGCAAGGGGCTACAATGAGCAGTTCTTC; cdr3_aa: CASVSGSSGGARGYNEQFF
d_call: -; j_call: TRBJ2-1; clone_size: many; v_call: TRBV20-1; cdr3_nt: TGCAGTGCTAGACCCTTAGGAGTGGGAGTCTTGTTAAATGAGCAGTTCTTC; cdr3_aa: CSARPLGVGVLLNEQFF
d_call: TRBD2; j_call: TRBJ2-1; clone_size: -; v_call: TRBV6-1; cdr3_nt: TGTGCCAGCAGAGAAGCGGGAGGGGTAAGTGAGCAGTTCTTC; cdr3_aa: CASREAGGVSEQFF
d_call: TRBD1; j_call: TRBJ2-7; clone_size: many; v_call: TRBV6-1; cdr3_nt: TGTGCCAGCACCGCAACAGGGGGTAGTTCCTACGAGCAGTACTTC; cdr3_aa: CASTATGGSSYEQYF
d_call: TRBD1; j_call: TRBJ1-2; clone_size: -; v_call: TRBV20-1; cdr3_nt: TGCAGTGCCCAGAACGCGGACAGGGTTGGGGGCTACACCTTC; cdr3_aa: CSAQNADRVGGYTF
d_call: -; j_call: TRBJ1-1; clone_size: many; v_call: TRBV28; cdr3_nt: TGTGTCTCACGGGGGCGACGGGACACTGAAGCTTTCTTT; cdr3_aa: CVSRGRRDTEAFF
d_call: -; j_call: TRBJ1-3; clone_size: many; v_call: TRBV20-1; cdr3_nt: TGCAGTGCGCCCCTCGCCAACTCTGGAAACACCATATATTTT; cdr3_aa: CSAPLANSGNTIYF
d_call: TRBD1; j_call: TRBJ2-5; clone_size: many; v_call: TRBV14; cdr3_nt: TGTGCCAGCAGCCCAATTTACGGGACAGCCGAAGAGACCCAGTACTTC; cdr3_aa: CASSPIYGTAEETQYF
d_call: -; j_call: TRBJ1-1; clone_size: -; v_call: TRBV4-2; cdr3_nt: TGTGCCAGCAGCCAAGAGAGCCCGGGGGACACTGAAGCTTTCTTT; cdr3_aa: CASSQESPGDTEAFF
d_call: -; j_call: TRBJ2-2; clone_size: many; v_call: TRBV20-1; cdr3_nt: TGCAGTGCGGACGCAGGGGACACCGGGGAGCTGTTTTTT; cdr3_aa: CSADAGDTGELFF
d_call: -; j_call: TRBJ1-1; clone_size: few; v_call: TRBV12-3/TRBV12-4; cdr3_nt: TGTGCCAGCAGTTTTAACGGGCAGATTGAAGCTTTCTTT; cdr3_aa: CASSFNGQIEAFF
d_call: -; j_call: TRBJ2-1; clone_size: many; v_call: TRBV15; cdr3_nt: TGTGCCACCAGCGGCCGGACTGGGGGGCCCTACAATGAGCAGTTCTTC; cdr3_aa: CATSGRTGGPYNEQFF